This T cell receptor (beta chain) was found in a study of human T cells and chemical hapten exposure (dated by TCRdb to the early 2020s). About the study as a whole: For sensitization, 2% DPC in acetone was applied to a roughly 2 cm by roughly 2 cm area of upper inner arm skin. Throughout the study period of approximately 23 weeks, patients also received therapeutic DPC doses to the scalp every week. Patch testing was done on the upper back using Finn chambers containing 0.01% DPC, and results were scored after 6 days according to International Contact Dermatitis Research Group standards. Most of the patients in the cohort were female, and the cohort covered alopecia areata with under or over 50% scalp involvement, alopecia totalis and alopecia universalis. Libraries were combined into a pool for sequencing, and differences in TCR yield between samples came mainly from small differences in library volumes within the pool. The study tracked peripheral blood TCR repertoire changes in vivo during primary and secondary sensitization to the hapten diphenylcyclopropenone (DPC) in alopecia patients. Blood samples were taken from patients before sensitization (week 0) and then at 2, 6 and about 24 weeks after DPC sensitization. About 28 alopecia patients gave blood for TCR sequencing at one to four time points (pre-sensitization, 2, 6 and 24 weeks). What the work shows at the level of the full study, not this receptor alone: Because every patient had alopecia, a presumed autoimmune disease, the patients' immune response might differ from that of healthy individuals. DPC sensitization did not change how many TCRs were above 1 in 1000 frequency, and no evidence was found of alterations in global repertoire structure. Expanded TCRs formed significantly more large CDR3 similarity clusters than pre-sensitization or healthy control sets, consistent with antigen-driven responses. Repeated subsampling changed both the strength of the expansion versus patch-test correlation and the threshold at which that correlation became significant. A positive correlation was found between the number of PT1 expanded TCRs and patch test score, with significance reached at thresholds 8, 16 and 32 but not 4.

Library creation used RACE. The instrument given in TCRdb is NextSeq 500. Library preparation attached unique molecular identifiers to individual cDNA molecules for quantitative, reproducible TCR counting. Both TCR alpha and TCR beta chains were sequenced from each blood RNA sample. The authors' analysis ran thus. A median of about 100,000 TCRs per sample was observed, with a range of 23,224 to 690,600. V, J and CDR3 annotation of the TCR reads was carried out using the Decombinator software suite. For PS versus PT1 abundance plots, all samples were subsampled to the same number of TCRs (28,000). TCRs were defined as expanded if absent before sensitization and observed at least eight times at the 2-week time point. The public reads were reprocessed in TCRdb via fastp at Q25 and MiXCR, keeping in-frame beta chains. Rows are combined by CDR3 protein, so each entry shows the most common genes and DNA. These V and J calls are TCRdb output, not the study's own analysis. The sample table shows just under 350,000 distinct CDR3 sequences, and roughly 6.9% are seen once. Of the sample, about 8% is held by the ten largest clones.

In light of the paper, this sample's time point label describes: patch test 1, 2 weeks after DPC sensitization. What the treatment or condition label conveys for this sample: therapeutic diphenylcyclopropenone sensitization with weekly scalp DPC. At every patch-test visit, the blood draw took place before the patch test was put on. Eligible patients were aged 18 to 70, diagnosed with alopecia, deemed suitable for DPC therapy, and excluded if pregnant. Total RNA was isolated from unfractionated whole blood collected in Tempus Blood RNA tubes. V is shortened by 1 base, J by 0 bases, and the region joining them spans 9 bases. The CDR3 goes from the cysteine to the phenylalanine over 14 residues. Just CDR3 DNA is preserved here, 42 bases in frame from base 1. For CDR1 and CDR2, the germline V gene (reference sequence) lists DFQATT and SNEGSKA. In its sample, this clonotype was seen a few times. Its specific antigen is unknown. No qualities accompany the bases; no much larger clone lies one base away.

The chain is assembled from TRBV20-1 and TRBJ1-1; the D gene is unclear. The source material was whole blood, sampled in connection with sensitization to the hapten diphenylcyclopropenone (DPC). This clonotype was obtained from a woman in her late teens or twenties with alopecia areata. Some clones in this sample may be carry-over from other donors' samples. The CDR3 here reads CSARAPWLNTEAFF. The nucleotide sequence is TGCAGTGCTAGAGCCCCCTGGTTGAACACTGAAGCTTTCTTT.